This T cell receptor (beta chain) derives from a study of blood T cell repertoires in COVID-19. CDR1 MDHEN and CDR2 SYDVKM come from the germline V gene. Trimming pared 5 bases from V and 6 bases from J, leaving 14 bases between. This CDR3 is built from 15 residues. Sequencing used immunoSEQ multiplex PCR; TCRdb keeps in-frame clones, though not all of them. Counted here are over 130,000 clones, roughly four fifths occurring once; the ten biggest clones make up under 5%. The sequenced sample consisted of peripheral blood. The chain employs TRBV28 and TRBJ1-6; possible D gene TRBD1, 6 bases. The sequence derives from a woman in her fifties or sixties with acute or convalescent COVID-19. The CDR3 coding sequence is TGTGCCAGCAGTCCGCTGCGGGGGCGTAATTCACCCCTCCACTTT. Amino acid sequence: CASSPLRGRNSPLHF. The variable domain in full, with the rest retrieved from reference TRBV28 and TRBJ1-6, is DVKVTQSSRYLVKRTGEKVFLECVQDMDHENMFWYRQDPGLGLRLIYFSYDVKMKEKGDIPEGYSVSREKKERFSLILESASTNQTSMYLCASSPLRGRNSPLHFGNGTRLTVT.